This T cell receptor beta chain was retrieved from a study of beta chain features in type 1 diabetes. Regarding the study as a whole: Moderate yet significant TCRB CDR3 shortening was seen in Type 1 diabetes patients in all four CD4+ subsets. Patients with type 1 diabetes carried fewer insertions and had more deletions at their VDJ junctions. Small HLA sub-analyses could not settle whether HLA shapes TCRB rearrangement.

Reverse transcribing all isolated RNA meant expressed TCRB transcripts were sequenced. The protocol was immunoSEQ multiplex PCR, while the TCRdb copy is restricted to in-frame clones and leaves out a portion. The sample includes 300,000 to 450,000 clones, roughly 12% seen only once; the top ten take approximately 0.01%. The germline gives CDR1 MDHEN, CDR2 SYDVKM. This CDR3 region has 13 residues. The germline V and J ends were trimmed by 8 bases and 2 bases, with 11 bases remaining between them. As for this clone: As yet, its antigen is unknown.

Sequences were obtained from naive CD4+ T cells from blood. The chain employs TRBV28 and TRBJ2-3; D might be TRBD2 (6 bases). The source is a woman in her late teens or twenties with type 1 diabetes. In DNA, the CDR3 is TGTGCCAGCTGGGGAGGACACACAGATACGCAGTATTTT. Translation gives CASWGGHTDTQYF.